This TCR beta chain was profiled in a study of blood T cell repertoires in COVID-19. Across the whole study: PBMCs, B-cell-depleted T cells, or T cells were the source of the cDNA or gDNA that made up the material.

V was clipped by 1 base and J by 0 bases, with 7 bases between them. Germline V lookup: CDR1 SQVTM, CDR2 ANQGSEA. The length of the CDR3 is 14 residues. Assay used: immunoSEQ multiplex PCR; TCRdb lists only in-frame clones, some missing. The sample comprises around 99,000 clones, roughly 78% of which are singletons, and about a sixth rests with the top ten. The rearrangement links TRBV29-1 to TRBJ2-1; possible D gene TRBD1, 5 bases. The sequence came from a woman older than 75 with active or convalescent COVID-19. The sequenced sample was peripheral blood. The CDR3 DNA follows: TGCAGCGTTGAAGGGACAAGCTCCTACAATGAGCAGTTCTTC. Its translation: CSVEGTSSYNEQFF.